This T cell receptor beta chain was documented in a study of technical replicates of blood from a few donors. TCRdb's table, derived via immunoSEQ multiplex PCR, lists solely in-frame clones and lacks some. The sample gives under 85,000 clones, around 90% of which show up once; roughly 0.39% is in the top ten. The CDR3 extends over 16 amino acids. Germline V gene sequence: CDR1 SGHRS, CDR2 YFSETQ. Trimming removed 1 base from V and 2 bases from J; junction bases left unmatched: 6. What was sequenced was T cells isolated from PBMCs. The sequence came from a human donor in good health. This chain links TRBV5-1 with TRBJ2-1, with TRBD2 matching over 7 bases. The CDR3 DNA reads as TGCGCCAGCAGCTTGAGGCGGGAGTTTCCCTACAATGAGCAGTTCTTC. Its translation: CASSLRREFPYNEQFF.